Shown below are 23 T cell receptor beta chains from a single sample sequenced in a study of blood T cell repertoires in COVID-19. Libraries were prepared by immunoSEQ multiplex PCR; TCRdb keeps only in-frame clonotypes and omits some of them. Of over 200,000 clones listed, around nine tenths are singletons. Sequencing input: PBMCs or T cells enriched from blood (not recorded which). These receptor sequences come from a man aged 25-45 years who had recovered from COVID-19.

The V gene is TRBV27, the J gene TRBJ1-2, with D perhaps matching TRBD1 (5 bases). Germline V gives CDR1 MNHEY, CDR2 SMNVEV (reference sequence). The CDR3 consists of 14 residues. V lost 3 bases, J lost 3 bases, and 11 bases lay in between. The CDR3 spells CASSLAREDYGYTF. As DNA, the CDR3 is TGTGCCAGCAGTTTGGCCAGGGAGGACTATGGCTACACCTTC.

This chain links TRBV10-3 with TRBJ1-1; no clear D gene. V lost 10 bases and J lost 0, with 18 bases in between. Germline CDR1 and CDR2: ENHRY and SYGVKD. CDR3 size: 15 residues. CDR3 protein: CATRENSLVNTEAFF. The CDR3, as DNA: TGTGCCACTCGTGAGAACAGTCTGGTGAACACTGAAGCTTTCTTT.

CDR3 nucleotide sequence: TGTGCCAGTAGCCCCGGGACTTGGAGCTACACCTTC. Its protein product is CASSPGTWSYTF. The rearrangement uses TRBV19 and TRBJ1-2; a possible D gene is TRBD1 (5 bases). The CDR3 runs to 12 residues. Germline V CDR1 and CDR2: LNHDA, SQIVND (reference sequence). The germline V and J ends were trimmed by 6 bases and 9 bases, with 14 bases remaining between them.

A word on this clone: Other DNA sequences within the sample encode an identical CDR3. The chain uses TRBV3-1 (or the pseudogene TRBV3-2) and TRBJ1-5, with D perhaps TRBD1 (5 bases). Per the germline V gene, CDR1 is LGHDT and CDR2 is YNNKEL (reference sequence). This CDR3 has 13 amino acids. Trimming cost V 2 bases and J 4 bases, with 6 bases left between them. CDR3 in DNA: TGTGCCAGCAGCCAACAGGGAAATCAGCCCCAGCATTTT. The encoded protein is CASSQQGNQPQHF.

This chain joins TRBV20-1 and TRBJ2-7; D is undetermined. V dropped 3 bases and J dropped 3 bases, with 9 bases sitting between them. Germline V gene sequence: CDR1 DFQATT, CDR2 SNEGSKA (reference sequence). The CDR3 extends over 12 amino acids. The CDR3 loop reads CSASKNGYEQYF. DNA of the CDR3: TGCAGTGCTAGTAAAAACGGCTACGAGCAGTACTTC.

The CDR3 DNA reads as TGTGCCAGCAGCTTGGTGGTTAGCGAGACCCAGTACTTC. Translating it yields CASSLVVSETQYF. This chain uses TRBV5-4 with TRBJ2-5; D is unclear. CDR3 length: 13 residues. Germline V gives CDR1 SGHNT, CDR2 YYREEE (reference sequence). Trimming took off 0 bases at V and 5 bases at J, with 8 bases between the two ends.

The chain combines TRBV4-1 with TRBJ1-5, with D uncertain. The length of the CDR3 is 15 residues. Trimming removed 2 bases at V and 1 base at J, with 9 bases between. Germline CDR1 and CDR2: MGHRA and YSYEKL. The CDR3 nucleotides are TGCGCCAGCAGCCAACTGTCGGGAAGCAATCAGCCCCAGCATTTT. Residues: CASSQLSGSNQPQHF.

The chain carries TRBV18 and TRBJ2-3; 8 bases are shared with TRBD1. Trimming cost V 3 bases and J 2 bases; bases outside gene matches: 4. CDR1 and CDR2 (germline): KGHSH, LQKENI. This CDR3 region has 15 residues. The CDR3 loop reads CASSPRQGYTDTQYF. DNA for the CDR3: TGTGCCAGCTCACCTCGACAGGGGTACACAGATACGCAGTATTTT.

This clone was seen more than once but under ten times. This chain connects TRBV29-1 to TRBJ1-1, with a possible D match to TRBD1 (5 bases). This CDR3 has 12 residues. V lost 3 bases, J lost 4 bases, and 9 bases lay in between. In germline, CDR1 is SQVTM, CDR2 ANQGSEA. CDR3 region: CSVDSGATEAFF. The CDR3 bases are TGCAGCGTTGACTCTGGGGCCACTGAAGCTTTCTTT.

This chain joins TRBV7-9 and TRBJ2-3, with 11 bases matching TRBD2. V was clipped by 2 bases and J by 6 bases; unmatched bases: 4. The CDR3 loop spans 15 amino acids. Germline-derived CDR1 and CDR2 are SEHNR and FQNEAQ (reference sequence). The CDR3 nucleotides are TGTGCCAGCAGCTTACTAGCGGGGGGTACGGATACGCAGTATTTT. Protein product: CASSLLAGGTDTQYF.

The chain joins TRBV30 to TRBJ1-5; D unclear. This CDR3 region has 13 residues. CDR1 is GTSNPN and CDR2 is SVGIG in the germline V gene (reference sequence). The V end was cut by 0 bases, the J end by 1 base, with 4 bases between. In nucleotides, the CDR3 is TGTGCCTGGAGTGTAAGCAGCAATCAGCCCCAGCATTTT. This gives the protein CAWSVSSNQPQHF.

The chain employs TRBV19 and TRBJ2-3, with 9 bases matching TRBD2. CDR3 length: 14 amino acids. The J segment lost 15 bases and the V segment lost 5 bases, leaving 15 bases of the junction unmatched. CDR1 and CDR2 (germline): LNHDA, SQIVND (reference sequence). The CDR3 DNA is TGTGCCAGTAGTGTCCTCGAGAGAGCGGGAGGTAAATATTTT. Its protein is CASSVLERAGGKYF.

The rearrangement joins TRBV11-2 to TRBJ1-5; 8 bases map to TRBD1. Germline V lookup: CDR1 SGHAT, CDR2 FQNNGV. The V and J ends lost 5 bases and 6 bases, in that order; junction bases with no gene match: 6. The CDR3 extends over 14 amino acids. The DNA of the CDR3 is TGTGCCAGCAGCCCAGACAGGGGAAGTCAGCCCCAGCATTTT. Translating gives CASSPDRGSQPQHF.

The chain has TRBV6-2 or TRBV6-3 and TRBJ1-1; D uncertain. Germline values: CDR1 MNHEY, CDR2 SVGEGT. The CDR3 spans 12 residues. Trimming cost V 7 bases and J 6 bases, with 12 bases left between them. CDR3 nucleotides: TGTGCCAGCACCCCCGGGTTCTCTGAAGCTTTCTTT. Protein sequence: CASTPGFSEAFF.

The rearrangement links TRBV18 to TRBJ2-7; perhaps TRBD2 as D (6 bases). The CDR3 has 12 amino acids. Germline CDR1 reads KGHSH; CDR2 reads LQKENI. Trimming took 6 bases from V and 5 from J, leaving 11 bases between them. Here the CDR3 reads CASSSSSDEQYF. The CDR3 nucleotides are TGTGCCAGCTCCTCTTCTAGCGACGAGCAGTACTTC.

The table lists this clone with a few counts. Written as DNA, the CDR3 is TGTGCCAGCAGCTTGGGGTACAGGGACGCCACTGAAGCTTTCTTT. Its translation is CASSLGYRDATEAFF. The rearrangement joins TRBV5-8 to TRBJ1-1, with D perhaps matching TRBD1 (6 bases). V was clipped by 0 bases and J by 4 bases, with 13 bases between them. Germline V gene sequence: CDR1 SGHTS, CDR2 YDEGEE. This CDR3 has 15 residues.

This clone was recorded a few times. The V call is TRBV4-2, the J call TRBJ1-3; tentative D call: TRBD1 (5 bases). The germline V gene has CDR1 LGHNA and CDR2 YNFKEQ. The CDR3 spans 15 residues. The germline V and J ends were trimmed by 4 bases and 0 bases, with 10 bases remaining between them. CDR3 protein: CASSLRQNSGNTIYF. CDR3 bases: TGTGCCAGCAGCCTCCGACAGAACTCTGGAAACACCATATATTTT.

The chain has TRBV5-8 and TRBJ1-6; the D gene is possibly TRBD1 (6 bases). Between the trimmed V and J ends, which lost 1 base and 3 bases, there was a span of 8 bases. Germline CDR1 and CDR2: SGHTS and YDEGEE. This CDR3 contains 15 residues. The CDR3 reads CASSLTGFYNSPLHF. The CDR3 DNA reads TGTGCCAGCAGCTTGACAGGGTTCTATAATTCACCCCTCCACTTT.

The chain combines TRBV6-5 with TRBJ2-7; no reliable D call. Germline V CDR1 and CDR2: MNHEY, SVGAGI. The CDR3 runs 13 residues. With 5 bases removed from V and 2 bases from J, the gap between germline ends came to 10 bases. CDR3: CASSLSYTYEQYF. The CDR3, as DNA: TGTGCCAGCAGTCTAAGCTATACCTACGAGCAGTACTTC.

The chain uses TRBV7-2 and TRBJ2-2; 7 bases match TRBD2. This CDR3 has 16 residues. Germline trimming cut 2 bases from V and 5 bases from J; bases unmatched to any gene: 8. Looked up from germline, CDR1 is SGHTA and CDR2 is FQGNSA. CDR3 DNA: TGTGCCAGCAGCTTACCGTCTAGCGGCTCGACCGGGGAGCTGTTTTTT. Encoded protein: CASSLPSSGSTGELFF.

This rearrangement joins TRBV6-4 to TRBJ1-2; TRBD1 matches at 7 bases. Unmatched junction bases numbered 13, after V lost 1 base and J lost 8 bases. CDR1 is MRHNA, CDR2 SNTAGT, per germline. The CDR3 has 16 residues. In nucleotides, the CDR3 is TGTGCCAGCAGTGACTTAGGGGGCGAAGGTACGAGCGGCTACACCTTC. It is translated as CASSDLGGEGTSGYTF.

The chain recombines TRBV9 with TRBJ2-5; TRBD2 matches at 8 bases. The CDR3 is 19 residues long. The ends lost 0 bases at V and 0 bases at J; junction bases unmatched: 13. Germline CDR1 is SGDLS and CDR2 is YYNGEE. CDR3 sequence (DNA): TGTGCCAGCAGCGTAGGAGCGGGGGTTTCGGGGTTCTACCAAGAGACCCAGTACTTC. Residues: CASSVGAGVSGFYQETQYF.

This clone was picked up one time. The V and J genes are TRBV4-2 and TRBJ2-1; tentatively, D is TRBD2 (6 bases). The CDR3 is made up of 16 amino acids. V was shortened by 1 base and J by 0 bases, with 10 bases between the two germline ends. From germline, CDR1 is LGHNA and CDR2 YNFKEQ. This CDR3 reads CASSQVVGGSYNEQFF. The CDR3 coding sequence is TGTGCCAGCAGCCAAGTGGTCGGGGGCTCCTACAATGAGCAGTTCTTC.